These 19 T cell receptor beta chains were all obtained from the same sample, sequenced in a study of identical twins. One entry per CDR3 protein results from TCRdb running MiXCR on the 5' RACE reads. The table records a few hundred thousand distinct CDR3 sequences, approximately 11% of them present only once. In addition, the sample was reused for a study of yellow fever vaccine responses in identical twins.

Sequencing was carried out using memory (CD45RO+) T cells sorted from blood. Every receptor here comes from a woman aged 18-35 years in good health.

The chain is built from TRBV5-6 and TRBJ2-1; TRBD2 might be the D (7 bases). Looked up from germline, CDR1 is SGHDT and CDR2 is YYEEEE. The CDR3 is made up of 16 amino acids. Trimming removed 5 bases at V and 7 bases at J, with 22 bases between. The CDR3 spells CASRRRGGLRENEQFF. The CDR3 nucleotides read TGTGCCAGCAGGAGGAGGGGGGGGCTACGAGAGAATGAGCAGTTCTTC. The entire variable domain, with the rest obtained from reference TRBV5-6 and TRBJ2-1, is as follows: DAGVTQSPTHLIKTRGQQVTLRCSPKSGHDTVSWYQQALGQGPQFIFQYYEEEERQRGNFPDRFSGHQFPNYSSELNVNALLLGDSALYLCASRRRGGLRENEQFFGPGTRLTVL.

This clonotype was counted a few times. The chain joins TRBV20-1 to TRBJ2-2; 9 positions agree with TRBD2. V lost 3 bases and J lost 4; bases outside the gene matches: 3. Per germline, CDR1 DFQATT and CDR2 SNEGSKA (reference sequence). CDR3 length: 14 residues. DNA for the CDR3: TGCAGTGCTAGTAGCGGGAGAGGCACCGGGGAGCTGTTTTTT. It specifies CSASSGRGTGELFF.

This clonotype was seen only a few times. DNA for the CDR3: TGCAGTGCTAGAGATCCGTCGGAAGCTTTCTTT. Translating it yields CSARDPSEAFF. The chain couples TRBV20-1 to TRBJ1-1, with D unclear. The CDR3 contains 11 residues. Germline assignment: CDR1 DFQATT and CDR2 SNEGSKA (reference sequence). V lost 0 bases and J 8 bases, leaving 7 bases between the germline ends.

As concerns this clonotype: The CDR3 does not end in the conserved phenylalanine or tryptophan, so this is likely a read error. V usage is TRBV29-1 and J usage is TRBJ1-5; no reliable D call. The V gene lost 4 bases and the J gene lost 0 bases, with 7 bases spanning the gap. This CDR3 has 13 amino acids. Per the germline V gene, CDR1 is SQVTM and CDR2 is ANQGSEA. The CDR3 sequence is CSVGTDSNQPQHI. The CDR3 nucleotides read TGCAGCGTTGGGACTGATAGCAATCAGCCCCAGCATATT.

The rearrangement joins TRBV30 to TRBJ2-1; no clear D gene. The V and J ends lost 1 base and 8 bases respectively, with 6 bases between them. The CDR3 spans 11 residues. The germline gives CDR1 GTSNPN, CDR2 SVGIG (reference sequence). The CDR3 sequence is CAWSGRDEQFF. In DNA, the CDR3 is TGTGCCTGGAGTGGTCGCGATGAGCAGTTCTTC.

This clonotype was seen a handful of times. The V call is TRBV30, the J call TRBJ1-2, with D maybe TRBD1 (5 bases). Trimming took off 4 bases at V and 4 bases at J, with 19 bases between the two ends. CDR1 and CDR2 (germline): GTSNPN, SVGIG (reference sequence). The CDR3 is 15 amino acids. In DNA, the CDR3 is TGTGCCTGGACCCTCACTCTTTTGGGGGGCTATGGCTACACCTTC. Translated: CAWTLTLLGGYGYTF. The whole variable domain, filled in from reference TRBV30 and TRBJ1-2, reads SQTIHQWPATLVQPVGSPLSLECTVEGTSNPNLYWYRQAAGRGLQLLFYSVGIGQISSEVPQNLSASRPQDRQFILSSKKLLLSDSGFYLCAWTLTLLGGYGYTFGSGTRLTVV.

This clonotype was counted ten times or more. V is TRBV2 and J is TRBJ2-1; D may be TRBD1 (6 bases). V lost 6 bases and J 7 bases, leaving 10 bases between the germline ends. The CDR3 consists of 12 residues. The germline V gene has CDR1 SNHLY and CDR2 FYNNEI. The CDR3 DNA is TGTGCCAGCAGCCGGACAGATAATGAGCAGTTCTTC. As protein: CASSRTDNEQFF.

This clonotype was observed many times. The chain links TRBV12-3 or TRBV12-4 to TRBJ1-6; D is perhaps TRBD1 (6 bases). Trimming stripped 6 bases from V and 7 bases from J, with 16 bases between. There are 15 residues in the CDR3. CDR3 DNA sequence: TGTGCCAGCAGCCCCGATGGGGGGCGGAATTCACCCCTCCACTTT. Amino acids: CASSPDGGRNSPLHF.

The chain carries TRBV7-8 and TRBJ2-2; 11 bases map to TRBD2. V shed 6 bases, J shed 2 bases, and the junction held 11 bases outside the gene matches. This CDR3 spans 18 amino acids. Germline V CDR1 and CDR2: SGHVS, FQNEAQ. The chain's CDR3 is CASRGGGLAALNTGELFF. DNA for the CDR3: TGTGCCAGCAGGGGGGGGGGACTAGCGGCATTAAACACCGGGGAGCTGTTTTTT. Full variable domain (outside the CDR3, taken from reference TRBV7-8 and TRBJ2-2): GAGVSQSPRYKVAKRGQDVALRCDPISGHVSLFWYQQALGQGPEFLTYFQNEAQLDKSGLPSDRFFAERPEGSVSTLKIQRTQQEDSAVYLCASRGGGLAALNTGELFFGEGSRLTVL.

CDR3 in DNA: TGTGCCAGCCAAGGACGGTATAGCAATCAGCCCCAGCATTTT. Its protein product is CASQGRYSNQPQHF. V and J are TRBV6-1 and TRBJ1-5; D remains ambiguous. Germline V lookup: CDR1 MNHNS, CDR2 SASEGT. The V end was cut by 8 bases, the J end by 0 bases, with 11 bases between. The CDR3 sequence is 14 residues long.

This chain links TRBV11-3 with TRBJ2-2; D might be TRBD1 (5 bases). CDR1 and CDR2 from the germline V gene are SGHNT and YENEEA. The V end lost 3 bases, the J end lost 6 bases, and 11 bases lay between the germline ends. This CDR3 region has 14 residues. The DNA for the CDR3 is TGTGCCAGCAGCTTCGACAGATCCTCCGGGGAGCTGTTTTTT. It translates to CASSFDRSSGELFF.

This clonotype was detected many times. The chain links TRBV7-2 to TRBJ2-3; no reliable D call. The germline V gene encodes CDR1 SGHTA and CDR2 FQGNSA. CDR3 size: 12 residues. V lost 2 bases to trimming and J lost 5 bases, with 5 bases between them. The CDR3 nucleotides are TGTGCCAGCAGCTTAAAGCGAGATACGCAGTATTTT. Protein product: CASSLKRDTQYF.

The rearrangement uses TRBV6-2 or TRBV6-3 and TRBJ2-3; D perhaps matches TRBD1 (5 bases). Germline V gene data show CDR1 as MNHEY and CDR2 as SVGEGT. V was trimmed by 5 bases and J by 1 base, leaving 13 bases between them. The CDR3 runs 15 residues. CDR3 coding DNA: TGTGCCAGCAGTCCCGTAGGCAGGGGCACAGATACGCAGTATTTT. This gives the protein CASSPVGRGTDTQYF.

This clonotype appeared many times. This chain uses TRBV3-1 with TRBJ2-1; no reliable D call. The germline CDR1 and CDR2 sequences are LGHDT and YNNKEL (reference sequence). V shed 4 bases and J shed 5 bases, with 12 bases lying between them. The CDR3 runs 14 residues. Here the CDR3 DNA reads TGTGCCAGCAGCCGCGGTAGTGGACACAATGAGCAGTTCTTC. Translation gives CASSRGSGHNEQFF.

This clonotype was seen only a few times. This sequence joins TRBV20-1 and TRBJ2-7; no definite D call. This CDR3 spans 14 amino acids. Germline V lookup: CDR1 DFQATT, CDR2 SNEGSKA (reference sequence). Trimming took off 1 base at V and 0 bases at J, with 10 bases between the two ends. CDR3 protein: CSARGSTASYEQYF. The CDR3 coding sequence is TGCAGTGCTAGAGGTTCAACGGCCTCCTACGAGCAGTACTTC.

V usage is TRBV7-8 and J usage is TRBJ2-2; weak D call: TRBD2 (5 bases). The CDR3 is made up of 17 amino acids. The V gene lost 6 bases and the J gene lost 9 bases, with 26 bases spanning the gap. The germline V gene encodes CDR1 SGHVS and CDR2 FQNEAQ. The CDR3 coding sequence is TGTGCCAGCAGTTCCCCGCCGGGAACGAACCTTGCGCGGGAGCTGTTTTTT. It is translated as CASSSPPGTNLARELFF.

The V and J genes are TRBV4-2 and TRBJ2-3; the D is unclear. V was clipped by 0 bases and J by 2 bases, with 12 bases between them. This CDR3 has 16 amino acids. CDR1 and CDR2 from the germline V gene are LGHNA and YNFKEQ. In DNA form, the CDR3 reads TGTGCCAGCAGCCAAGATGCTCTAGTTCCCACAGATACGCAGTATTTT. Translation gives CASSQDALVPTDTQYF.

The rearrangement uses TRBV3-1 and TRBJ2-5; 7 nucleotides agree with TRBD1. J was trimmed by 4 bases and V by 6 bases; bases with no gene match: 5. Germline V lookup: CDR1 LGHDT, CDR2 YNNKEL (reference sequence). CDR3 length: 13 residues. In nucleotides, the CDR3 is TGTGCCAGCAGGGAGACAGGGAGAGAGACCCAGTACTTC. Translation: CASRETGRETQYF.

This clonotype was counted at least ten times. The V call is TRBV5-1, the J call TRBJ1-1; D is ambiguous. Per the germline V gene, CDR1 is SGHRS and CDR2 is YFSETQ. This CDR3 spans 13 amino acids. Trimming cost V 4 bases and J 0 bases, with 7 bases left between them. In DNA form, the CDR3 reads TGCGCCAGCAGCACCGGGCTGAACACTGAAGCTTTCTTT. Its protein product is CASSTGLNTEAFF.